This T cell receptor beta chain was observed in a study of T-cell reconstitution after alpha-beta-depleted transplantation in children. Study results and limitations: From newly produced T cells came most of the T-cell counts and diversity one year after transplant.

Unique molecular identifiers tagged the TCRbeta library. Using its own MiXCR run on the PCR reads, TCRdb lists one record per CDR3 protein. The sample records fewer than 500,000 distinct CDR3 sequences, 43% being singletons. Germline assignment: CDR1 SGHKS and CDR2 YYEKEE (reference sequence). The CDR3 length is 12 residues. Deletions cut 4 bases from V and 6 bases from J, with 8 bases between. Note on this clonotype: Its antigen is as yet unknown.

V usage is TRBV5-5 and J usage is TRBJ2-4; the D is unclear. The origin of this receptor is a girl aged 2-10 years with aplastic anemia, due to receive a stem cell transplant. The sample was PBMCs, taken before TCRalphabeta/CD19-depleted stem cell transplant. The CDR3 loop is CASSGYSNIQYF. CDR3 DNA: TGTGCCAGCAGCGGTTATTCAAACATTCAGTACTTC.